One and the same sample provided the 26 T cell receptor beta chains below, sequenced in a study of blood T cell repertoires in COVID-19. The protocol was immunoSEQ multiplex PCR, while the TCRdb copy is restricted to in-frame clones and leaves out a portion. The top ten clones hold approximately 0.77% of a sample with under 200,000 clones, around nine tenths of them seen once. Source material: PBMCs or T cells enriched from blood (not recorded which). The source is a woman younger than 35 who had recovered from COVID-19.

The genes are TRBV7-9 and TRBJ1-1; D remains ambiguous. This CDR3 comprises 14 residues. Germline V CDR1 and CDR2: SEHNR, FQNEAQ (reference sequence). The germline V and J ends were trimmed by 7 bases and 3 bases, with 15 bases remaining between them. The CDR3 loop is CASNSAGLDTEAFF. The CDR3 DNA follows: TGTGCCAGCAACTCGGCGGGGTTGGACACTGAAGCTTTCTTT. The full variable domain, in which reference TRBV7-9 and TRBJ1-1 provide the parts outside the CDR3, is DTGVSQNPRHKITKRGQNVTFRCDPISEHNRLYWYRQTLGQGPEFLTYFQNEAQLEKSRLLSDRFSAERPKGSFSTLEIQRTEQGDSAMYLCASNSAGLDTEAFFGQGTRLTVV.

The V call is TRBV20-1, the J call TRBJ2-1; D might be TRBD2 (6 bases). Per the germline V gene, CDR1 is DFQATT and CDR2 is SNEGSKA (reference sequence). This CDR3 comprises 15 residues. Trimming took off 3 bases at V and 0 bases at J, with 12 bases between the two ends. The CDR3 DNA is TGCAGTGCTAGTCACGGGACTCGCTCCTACAATGAGCAGTTCTTC. It encodes CSASHGTRSYNEQFF.

The genes are TRBV27 and TRBJ1-2, with 7 bases aligning to TRBD1. Germline V gene data show CDR1 as MNHEY and CDR2 as SMNVEV (reference sequence). V gave up 6 bases and J gave up 2 bases; unmatched junction bases: 3. The CDR3 has 13 amino acids. CDR3 nucleotide sequence: TGTGCCAGCAGCTTGACAGGGAACTATGGCTACACCTTC. This encodes CASSLTGNYGYTF.

This clone has only one observation. The chain uses TRBV10-3 and TRBJ2-6; D is possibly TRBD2 (5 bases). The V end was cut by 6 bases, the J end by 2 bases, with 8 bases between. The CDR3 has 14 amino acids. The germline V gene has CDR1 ENHRY and CDR2 SYGVKD. The DNA of the CDR3 is TGTGCCATCAGAGGAGGTACTGGGGCCAACGTCCTGACTTTC. Amino acid sequence: CAIRGGTGANVLTF.

The chain joins TRBV12-5 to TRBJ2-1; the match to TRBD2 covers 10 bases. J was trimmed by 6 bases and V by 5 bases; bases with no gene match: 19. This CDR3 spans 19 amino acids. Looked up from germline, CDR1 is LGHNT and CDR2 is FRNRAP. DNA for the CDR3: TGTGCTAGTGGTACCTCTAGCGGGAGCGGTCTGCTGGGCATCAATGAGCAGTTCTTC. Translated: CASGTSSGSGLLGINEQFF. The full variable domain, its missing parts supplied by reference TRBV12-5 and TRBJ2-1, is DARVTQTPRHKVTEMGQEVTMRCQPILGHNTVFWYRQTMMQGLELLAYFRNRAPLDDSGMPKDRFSAEMPDATLATLKIQPSEPRDSAVYFCASGTSSGSGLLGINEQFFGPGTRLTVL.

The rearrangement uses TRBV11-3 and TRBJ2-2, with 8 positions matching TRBD2. Germline assignment: CDR1 SGHNT and CDR2 YENEEA. The CDR3 covers 16 residues. With V trimmed by 4 bases and J by 0 bases, 4 bases remained unmatched. The CDR3 region is CASSSIAGTNTGELFF. The CDR3 bases are TGTGCCAGCAGCTCGATAGCGGGAACGAACACCGGGGAGCTGTTTTTT.

The chain links TRBV7-6 to TRBJ2-7; D possibly corresponds to TRBD1 (6 bases). CDR1 is SGHVS and CDR2 is FNYEAQ in the germline V gene. The CDR3 contains 14 residues. V lost 5 bases and J 2 bases, leaving 13 bases between the germline ends. CDR3 nucleotide sequence: TGTGCCAGCAGCCCACAGGGTTTAACCTACGAGCAGTACTTC. This codes for CASSPQGLTYEQYF.

The chain carries TRBV7-9 and TRBJ2-3; the match to TRBD2 covers 7 bases. Germline trimming cut 4 bases from V and 3 bases from J; bases unmatched to any gene: 7. The length of the CDR3 is 15 residues. CDR1 is SEHNR and CDR2 is FQNEAQ in the germline V gene (reference sequence). This CDR3 is CASSYLGRVTDTQYF. The CDR3 DNA sequence: TGTGCCAGCAGCTACCTGGGGAGGGTTACAGATACGCAGTATTTT.

The rearrangement joins TRBV5-1 to TRBJ2-7, with 7 bases lining up with TRBD2. Trimming removed 4 bases from V and 0 bases from J; junction bases left unmatched: 7. CDR1 and CDR2 (germline): SGHRS, YFSETQ. The CDR3 runs to 15 residues. The CDR3 spells CASSRTSESSYEQYF. The CDR3 coding sequence is TGCGCCAGCAGCCGAACTAGCGAGAGCTCCTACGAGCAGTACTTC.

The chain is built from TRBV5-1 and TRBJ2-5; TRBD2 matches 12 bases. V dropped 4 bases and J dropped 6; count of bases not matched to a gene: 10. Germline V gene lookup returns CDR1 SGHRS and CDR2 YFSETQ. This CDR3 is 16 amino acids long. CDR3 coding DNA: TGCGCCAGCAGCGCACGGACTAGCGGGATGATCAAGACCCAGTACTTC. Its protein is CASSARTSGMIKTQYF. Full variable domain (rest looked up from reference TRBV5-1 and TRBJ2-5): KAGVTQTPRYLIKTRGQQVTLSCSPISGHRSVSWYQQTPGQGLQFLFEYFSETQRNKGNFPGRFSGRQFSNSRSEMNVSTLELGDSALYLCASSARTSGMIKTQYFGPGTRLLVL.

The chain is built from TRBV5-1 and TRBJ2-1; perhaps TRBD2 as D (6 bases). The CDR3 consists of 13 residues. Per germline, CDR1 SGHRS and CDR2 YFSETQ. V dropped 10 bases and J dropped 10 bases, with 21 bases sitting between them. In DNA form, the CDR3 reads TGCGCCGAACCCCACGCGGTAGGAGGGGAGCAGTTCTTC. Translating it yields CAEPHAVGGEQFF.

This chain joins TRBV5-1 and TRBJ1-6; a possible D gene is TRBD1 (5 bases). CDR3 size: 13 residues. The germline V gene encodes CDR1 SGHRS and CDR2 YFSETQ. V lost 7 bases and J lost 7, with 12 bases in between. The CDR3 is CASQGVSNSPLHF. The DNA of the CDR3 is TGCGCCAGCCAAGGGGTATCCAATTCACCCCTCCACTTT.

The rearrangement joins TRBV6-5 to TRBJ1-2, with D unclear. Germline V gene sequence: CDR1 MNHEY, CDR2 SVGAGI. Between the trimmed V and J ends, which lost 6 bases and 8 bases, there was a span of 13 bases. The length of the CDR3 is 12 residues. CDR3 in DNA: TGTGCCAGCAGCCATTTCGGAGGGGGCTACACCTTC. This sequence encodes CASSHFGGGYTF.

The rearrangement uses TRBV5-1 and TRBJ1-4; 7 bases are a match to TRBD1. The CDR3 totals 16 residues. Germline lookup yields CDR1 SGHRS and CDR2 YFSETQ. The J segment lost 7 bases and the V segment lost 2 bases, leaving 11 bases of the junction unmatched. The CDR3: CASSFGLTGEGEKLFF. DNA for the CDR3: TGCGCCAGCAGCTTCGGCCTAACAGGGGAAGGTGAAAAACTGTTTTTT.

This chain joins TRBV5-4 and TRBJ2-1; D is unclear. The CDR3 has 12 amino acids. CDR1 is SGHNT and CDR2 is YYREEE in the germline V gene (reference sequence). Trimming took 0 bases from V and 8 from J, leaving 6 bases between them. The CDR3 region has the DNA TGTGCCAGCAGCTTGGCCTTCGATGAGCAGTTCTTC. It translates to CASSLAFDEQFF.

The chain recombines TRBV24-1 with TRBJ2-5, with D tentatively TRBD2 (5 bases). CDR1 and CDR2 (germline): KGHDR, SFDVKD. This CDR3 has 13 amino acids. The V end lost 3 bases, the J end lost 2 bases, and 6 bases lay between the germline ends. CDR3 nucleotides: TGTGCCACCAGTGATCCGGGGCAAGAGACCCAGTACTTC. Translating it yields CATSDPGQETQYF.

This clone was found once. This chain joins TRBV3-1 (or the pseudogene TRBV3-2) and TRBJ2-3; the D gene is possibly TRBD2 (6 bases). Germline-derived CDR1 and CDR2 are LGHDT and YNNKEL (reference sequence). The V and J ends lost 7 bases and 1 base respectively, with 15 bases between them. The CDR3 loop spans 15 amino acids. This CDR3 reads CASTPVGSRTDTQYF. For the CDR3, the DNA is TGTGCCAGCACCCCCGTCGGGAGTCGCACAGATACGCAGTATTTT.

CDR3 loop: CASSHRSGSHTRKPYNEQFF. The CDR3 DNA follows: TGTGCCAGCAGTCACCGCTCAGGGTCGCACACACGGAAACCCTACAATGAGCAGTTCTTC. The chain combines TRBV28 with TRBJ2-1, with a tentative D call TRBD1 (5 bases). V gave up 5 bases and J gave up 2 bases, with 28 bases separating them. Germline values: CDR1 MDHEN, CDR2 SYDVKM. The CDR3 length is 20 residues.

The rearrangement links TRBV27 to TRBJ1-5; 7 bases agree with TRBD1. The CDR3 runs to 15 residues. The V gene's germline CDR1 is MNHEY and CDR2 SMNVEV (reference sequence). V shed 5 bases, J shed 5 bases, and the junction held 9 bases outside the gene matches. CDR3 loop: CASSPRTGQHQPQHF. In nucleotides, the CDR3 is TGTGCCAGCAGTCCCAGGACAGGCCAGCATCAGCCCCAGCATTTT.

The V gene is TRBV4-1, the J gene TRBJ2-3, with 10 positions matching TRBD2. This CDR3 region has 15 residues. The germline gives CDR1 MGHRA, CDR2 YSYEKL. J was trimmed by 4 bases and V by 1 base; bases with no gene match: 2. The CDR3 region is CASSQGAGGADTQYF. CDR3 DNA sequence: TGCGCCAGCAGCCAAGGAGCGGGGGGGGCAGATACGCAGTATTTT.

This rearrangement joins TRBV27 to TRBJ2-1; tentatively, D is TRBD1 (5 bases). The CDR3 runs to 17 residues. V was clipped by 7 bases and J by 0 bases, with 19 bases between them. Germline CDR1 MNHEY, CDR2 SMNVEV (reference sequence). In DNA, the CDR3 is TGTGCCAGCACCCCCCACTGGGGCCTGAGCTCCTACAATGAGCAGTTCTTC. Translation gives CASTPHWGLSSYNEQFF.

The J gene is TRBJ2-7, the V gene TRBV20-1; the match to TRBD2 covers 11 bases. The CDR3 has 15 residues. Germline trimming cut 3 bases from V and 1 base from J; bases unmatched to any gene: 5. Germline V gene data show CDR1 as DFQATT and CDR2 as SNEGSKA (reference sequence). CDR3 DNA: TGCAGTGCTAGTGACAGGACTAGCGGGTCCTACGAGCAGTACTTC. Its translation: CSASDRTSGSYEQYF.

The genes are TRBV4-3 and TRBJ2-7; D is undetermined. This CDR3 is built from 16 residues. V gave up 4 bases and J gave up 0 bases, with 16 bases separating them. Per germline, CDR1 LGHNA and CDR2 YSLEER. For the CDR3, the DNA is TGCGCCAGCAGCCGCCTCCTTGCAGTAAGCTCCTACGAGCAGTACTTC. Residues: CASSRLLAVSSYEQYF.

J is TRBJ1-5 and V is TRBV19, with TRBD1 as a possible D gene (5 bases). The CDR3 is 13 residues long. The V gene's germline CDR1 is LNHDA and CDR2 SQIVND (reference sequence). V lost 8 bases to trimming and J lost 5 bases, with 13 bases between them. Here the CDR3 reads CASSRGVDQPQHF. CDR3 DNA sequence: TGTGCCAGTTCACGGGGGGTGGATCAGCCCCAGCATTTT.

The chain carries TRBV5-1 and TRBJ2-1; D unclear. The CDR3 spans 12 residues. Trimming took off 3 bases at V and 8 bases at J, with 9 bases between the two ends. From germline, CDR1 is SGHRS and CDR2 YFSETQ. The CDR3 bases are TGCGCCAGCAGCTCTGCTAGTGATGAGCAGTTCTTC. Translation gives CASSSASDEQFF.

J is TRBJ2-1 and V is TRBV6-2 or TRBV6-3; 9 bases agree with TRBD2. The germline CDR1 and CDR2 sequences are MNHEY and SVGEGT. V trimming: 0 bases; J trimming: 9 bases; junction bases outside the gene matches: 12. This CDR3 contains 17 residues. CDR3 coding DNA: TGTGCCAGCAGTTACTCGCCGCTTGGCGGGAGGGCCCCTGAGCAGTTCTTC. This codes for CASSYSPLGGRAPEQFF.